The 6 T cell receptor beta chains given below trace back to one sample, sequenced in a study of blood T cell repertoires in COVID-19. Data came from immunoSEQ multiplex PCR; TCRdb stores just in-frame clones and leaves some out. The data contain under 200,000 clones, roughly 84% of them seen just once; the ten biggest clones take up around a sixth. Material: PBMCs or T cells enriched from blood (not recorded which). Receptors originate from a man aged 55-75 years who had recovered from COVID-19.

Written as DNA, the CDR3 is TGCGCCAGCAGCTTGGCCCTAGCGGAGGGGGAGACCCAGTACTTC. It specifies CASSLALAEGETQYF. The chain is built from TRBV5-1 and TRBJ2-5; TRBD2 aligns across 7 bases. J was trimmed by 5 bases and V by 0 bases; bases with no gene match: 7. This CDR3 comprises 15 residues. In germline, CDR1 is SGHRS, CDR2 YFSETQ.

This rearrangement joins TRBV27 to TRBJ2-7, with no clear D. The V end lost 6 bases, the J end lost 2 bases, and 11 bases lay between the germline ends. The CDR3 loop spans 13 amino acids. Germline CDR1 and CDR2: MNHEY and SMNVEV (reference sequence). The CDR3 DNA is TGTGCCAGCAGGCGAGCGATCCCCTACGAGCAGTACTTC. Its protein product is CASRRAIPYEQYF.

The chain employs TRBV28 and TRBJ1-1; D perhaps matches TRBD1 (6 bases). CDR1 MDHEN and CDR2 SYDVKM come from the germline V gene. With 7 bases removed from V and 1 base from J, the gap between germline ends came to 19 bases. This CDR3 has 16 amino acids. CDR3 in DNA: TGTGCCAGCAAAGGTCCAGGGGCCGTCAAGAACACTGAAGCTTTCTTT. It yields the protein CASKGPGAVKNTEAFF. Supplemented by reference TRBV28 and TRBJ1-1, the full variable domain reads DVKVTQSSRYLVKRTGEKVFLECVQDMDHENMFWYRQDPGLGLRLIYFSYDVKMKEKGDIPEGYSVSREKKERFSLILESASTNQTSMYLCASKGPGAVKNTEAFFGQGTRLTVV.

The rearrangement uses TRBV29-1 and TRBJ2-1, with 7 bases matching TRBD2. Germline CDR1 is SQVTM and CDR2 is ANQGSEA. The CDR3 extends over 11 amino acids. The CDR3 protein is CTTGGVNEQFF. CDR3 bases: TGCACAACTGGGGGGGTCAATGAGCAGTTCTTC.

The chain uses TRBV19 and TRBJ1-5, with D possibly matching TRBD1 (5 bases). The germline V and J ends were trimmed by 10 bases and 6 bases, with 16 bases remaining between them. In germline, CDR1 is LNHDA, CDR2 SQIVND (reference sequence). There are 13 residues in the CDR3. The CDR3 region is CAISGGGVQPQHF. The CDR3 DNA reads as TGTGCCATCTCGGGGGGAGGGGTTCAGCCCCAGCATTTT.

The chain employs TRBV19 and TRBJ2-1; 9 positions agree with TRBD1. V was pared by 4 bases and J by 7 bases, with 11 bases of the junction left unmatched. This CDR3 region has 16 residues. Germline CDR1 and CDR2: LNHDA and SQIVND (reference sequence). This CDR3 is CASSTNRDRVTNEQFF. DNA of the CDR3: TGTGCCAGTAGTACGAACCGGGACAGGGTCACAAATGAGCAGTTCTTC.